Listed below are T cell receptor beta chains from one sample, sequenced in a study of OX40 agonist ivuxolimab in advanced cancers. Produced via immunoSEQ multiplex PCR; TCRdb's table is partial and in-frame only. Among tens of thousands of clones, about nine tenths were seen once, and the ten largest hold 2.5% to 3%. This material consisted of CD4+ or CD8+ T cells sorted from blood, taken in a trial of the OX40 agonist ivuxolimab. The receptors stem from an adult with an advanced solid tumor such as melanoma, head and neck, liver or kidney cancer. The CDR3 runs from the conserved cysteine through the conserved F or W. A D gene is named only where the DNA matches it firmly. The size field is filled for only some rows; it gives once, few, many or a size class.

j_gene | v_gene | d_gene | abundance | CDR3aa | CDR3nt
TRBJ1-2 | TRBV28 | - | - | CASTISRGSGYGYTF | TGTGCCAGCACAATAAGCAGGGGCTCGGGCTATGGCTACACCTTC
TRBJ2-5 | TRBV5-1 | - | - | CASSLGTGREETQYF | TGCGCCAGCAGCTTGGGGACAGGGAGGGAGGAGACCCAGTACTTC
TRBJ1-2 | TRBV20-1 | - | once | CSATGAYGYTF | TGCAGTGCTACAGGGGCGTACGGCTACACCTTC
TRBJ1-6 | TRBV5-4 | - | - | CASSFPDRDNSPLHF | TGTGCCAGCAGCTTTCCGGACAGAGATAATTCACCCCTCCACTTT
TRBJ1-3 | TRBV18 | - | - | CASSPPGGSGNTIYF | TGTGCCAGCTCACCACCGGGAGGTTCTGGAAACACCATATATTTT
TRBJ2-2 | TRBV7-3 | - | - | CASSPGPNTGELFF | TGTGCCAGCAGCCCCGGACCGAACACCGGGGAGCTGTTTTTT
TRBJ2-2 | TRBV2 | - | - | CASIVGAPGTGELFF | TGTGCCAGCATAGTAGGCGCCCCGGGGACCGGGGAGCTGTTTTTT
TRBJ1-4 | TRBV5-4 | - | - | CASSLVGATNEKLFF | TGTGCCAGCAGCTTGGTGGGCGCAACTAATGAAAAACTGTTTTTT
TRBJ2-1 | TRBV9 | TRBD1 | - | CASSGDSNEQFF | TGTGCCAGCAGCGGGGACAGTAATGAGCAGTTCTTC
TRBJ1-2 | TRBV6-6 | TRBD1 | - | CASSYRDRGLYGYTF | TGTGCCAGCAGTTACCGGGACAGGGGACTCTATGGCTACACCTTC
TRBJ2-2 | TRBV11-3 | - | - | CASSLRPLGSTRELFF | TGTGCCAGCAGCTTAAGGCCTCTTGGGTCAACTCGGGAGCTGTTTTTT
TRBJ2-7 | TRBV30 | - | - | CAWSVTGTGYEQYF | TGTGCCTGGAGTGTAACCGGGACGGGCTACGAGCAGTACTTC
TRBJ2-6 | TRBV9 | - | - | CASSVDLYGANVLTF | TGTGCCAGCAGCGTAGATCTGTATGGGGCCAACGTCCTGACTTTC
TRBJ2-5 | TRBV19 | TRBD2 | - | CASTDPRGGQETQYF | TGTGCCAGTACCGACCCCCGGGGGGGCCAAGAGACCCAGTACTTC
TRBJ1-1 | TRBV10-3 | TRBD1 | - | CAIRPDVQGAFTEAFF | TGTGCCATCAGGCCCGATGTACAGGGGGCGTTCACTGAAGCTTTCTTT
TRBJ2-7 | TRBV7-9 | - | - | CASSPSAYEQYF | TGTGCCAGCAGCCCCTCAGCCTACGAGCAGTACTTC
TRBJ1-2 | TRBV19 | - | - | CASSMRRTTGNYGYTF | TGTGCCAGTAGTATGCGTCGGACAACAGGGAACTATGGCTACACCTTC
TRBJ1-2 | TRBV14 | - | - | CASSQIGEPPSSKGYTF | TGTGCCAGCAGCCAGATCGGGGAACCGCCCTCTTCTAAGGGCTACACCTTC